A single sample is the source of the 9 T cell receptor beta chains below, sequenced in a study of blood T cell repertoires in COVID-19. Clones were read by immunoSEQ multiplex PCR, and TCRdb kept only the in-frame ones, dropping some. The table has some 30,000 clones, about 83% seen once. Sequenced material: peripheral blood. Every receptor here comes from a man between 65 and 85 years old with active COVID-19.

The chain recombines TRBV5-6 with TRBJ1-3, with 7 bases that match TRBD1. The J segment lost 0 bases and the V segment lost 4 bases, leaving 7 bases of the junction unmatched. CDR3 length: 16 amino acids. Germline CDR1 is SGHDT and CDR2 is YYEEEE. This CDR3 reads CASSTQGVRSGNTIYF. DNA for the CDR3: TGTGCCAGCAGCACGCAGGGGGTTCGCTCTGGAAACACCATATATTTT.

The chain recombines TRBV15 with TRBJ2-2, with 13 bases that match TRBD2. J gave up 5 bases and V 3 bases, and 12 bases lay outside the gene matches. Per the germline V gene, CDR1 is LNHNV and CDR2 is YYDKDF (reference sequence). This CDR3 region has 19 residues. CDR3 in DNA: TGTGCCACCAGCAGGGGCCTACTAGCGGGAGGGCCGGGGACCGGGGAGCTGTTTTTT. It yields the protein CATSRGLLAGGPGTGELFF.

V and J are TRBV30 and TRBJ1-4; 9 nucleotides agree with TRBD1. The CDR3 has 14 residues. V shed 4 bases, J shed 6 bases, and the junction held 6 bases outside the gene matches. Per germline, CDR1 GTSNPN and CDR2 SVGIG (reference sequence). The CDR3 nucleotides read TGTGCCTGGAACTCGGGACAGGGCGATGAAAAACTGTTTTTT. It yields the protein CAWNSGQGDEKLFF.

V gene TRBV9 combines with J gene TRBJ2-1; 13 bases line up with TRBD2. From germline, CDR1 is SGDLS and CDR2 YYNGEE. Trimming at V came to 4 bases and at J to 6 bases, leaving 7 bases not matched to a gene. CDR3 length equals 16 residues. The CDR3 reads CASSPGLAGRFNEQFF. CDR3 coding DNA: TGTGCCAGCAGCCCGGGACTAGCGGGGCGGTTCAATGAGCAGTTCTTC.

The CDR3 loop is CASSPPGLFDNEQFF. The CDR3 region has the DNA TGTGCCAGCTCACCACCGGGACTTTTCGACAATGAGCAGTTCTTC. The chain carries TRBV18 and TRBJ2-1; perhaps TRBD2 as D (6 bases). Germline values: CDR1 KGHSH, CDR2 LQKENI. The CDR3 has 15 amino acids. The germline V and J ends were trimmed by 0 bases and 5 bases, with 11 bases remaining between them.

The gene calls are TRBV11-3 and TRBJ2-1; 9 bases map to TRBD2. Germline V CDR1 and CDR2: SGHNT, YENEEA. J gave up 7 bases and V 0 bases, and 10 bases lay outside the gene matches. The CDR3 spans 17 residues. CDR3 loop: CASSLDWVAGARNEQFF. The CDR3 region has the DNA TGTGCCAGCAGCTTAGATTGGGTAGCGGGAGCGAGGAATGAGCAGTTCTTC.

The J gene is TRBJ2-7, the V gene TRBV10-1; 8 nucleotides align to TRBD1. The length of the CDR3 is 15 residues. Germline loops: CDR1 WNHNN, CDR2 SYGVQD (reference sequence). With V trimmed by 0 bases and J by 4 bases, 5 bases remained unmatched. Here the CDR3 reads CASSESRTGSYEQYF. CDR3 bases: TGCGCCAGCAGTGAGTCCCGGACAGGGTCGTACGAGCAGTACTTC.

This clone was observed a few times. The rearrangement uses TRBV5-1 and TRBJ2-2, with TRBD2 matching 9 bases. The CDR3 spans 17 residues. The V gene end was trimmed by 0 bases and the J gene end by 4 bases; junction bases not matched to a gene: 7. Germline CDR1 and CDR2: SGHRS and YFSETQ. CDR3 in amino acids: CASSLGYSGGLTGELFF. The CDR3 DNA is TGCGCCAGCAGCTTGGGCTATAGCGGGGGCCTCACCGGGGAGCTGTTTTTT.

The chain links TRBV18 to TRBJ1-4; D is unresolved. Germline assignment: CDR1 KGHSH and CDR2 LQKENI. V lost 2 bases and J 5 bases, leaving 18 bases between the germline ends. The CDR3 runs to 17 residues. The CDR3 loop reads CASSPLPLGRENEKLFF. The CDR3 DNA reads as TGTGCCAGCTCACCATTACCCCTCGGGAGGGAAAATGAAAAACTGTTTTTT.